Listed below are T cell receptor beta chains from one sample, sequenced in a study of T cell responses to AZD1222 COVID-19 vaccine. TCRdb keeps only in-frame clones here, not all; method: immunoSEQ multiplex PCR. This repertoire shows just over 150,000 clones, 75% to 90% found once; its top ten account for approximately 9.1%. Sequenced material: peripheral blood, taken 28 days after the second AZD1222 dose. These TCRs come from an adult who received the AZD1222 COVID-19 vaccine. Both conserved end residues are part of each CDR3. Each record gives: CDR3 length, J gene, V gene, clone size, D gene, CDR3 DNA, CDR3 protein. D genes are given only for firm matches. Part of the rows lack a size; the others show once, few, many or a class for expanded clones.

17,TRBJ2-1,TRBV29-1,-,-,TGCAGCGTTGTCGCAGTAAGAACGGCCCTATCTTACAATGAGCAGTTCTTC,CSVVAVRTALSYNEQFF
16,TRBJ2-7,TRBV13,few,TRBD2,TGTGCCAGCAGGCCCACCGGGACTATAGGCCCTGGTGAGCAGTACTTC,CASRPTGTIGPGEQYF
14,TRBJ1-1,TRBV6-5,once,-,TGTGCCAGCAGACCCCGGGGCAGGGAGGCTGAAGCTTTCTTT,CASRPRGREAEAFF
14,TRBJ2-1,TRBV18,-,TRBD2,TGTGCCAGCTCGTCGGGAGGGGGGATAAATGAGCAGTTCTTC,CASSSGGGINEQFF
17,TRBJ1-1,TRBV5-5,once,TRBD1,TGTGCCAGCAGCCTCGTGCACGACAGGGGATTGAACACTGAAGCTTTCTTT,CASSLVHDRGLNTEAFF
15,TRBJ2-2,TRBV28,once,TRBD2,TGTGCCAGCACCAGACTAGCGCTTAACACCGGGGAGCTGTTTTTT,CASTRLALNTGELFF
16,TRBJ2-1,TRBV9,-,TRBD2,TGTGCCAGCAGCTCAAGAGGTCAGCGGGAGGATCTTGAGCAGTTCTTC,CASSSRGQREDLEQFF
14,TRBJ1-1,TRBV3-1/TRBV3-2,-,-,TGTGCCAGCAGCCGGCAAGGGGGGGCCACTGAAGCTTTCTTT,CASSRQGGATEAFF
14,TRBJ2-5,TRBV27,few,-,TGTGCCAGCAGTTTAGGAGGGGGGACGAAGACCCAGTACTTC,CASSLGGGTKTQYF
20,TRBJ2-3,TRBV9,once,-,TGTGCCAGCAGCGCCGGGAGGGCAGGACAGGGGATCCTTAGCACAGATACGCAGTATTTT,CASSAGRAGQGILSTDTQYF
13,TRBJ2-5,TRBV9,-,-,TGTGCCAGCAGCGTAGACACCCAAGAGACCCAGTACTTC,CASSVDTQETQYF
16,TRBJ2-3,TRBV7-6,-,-,TGTGCCAGCAGCCCCCGACAGGCCCCTAGCACAGATACGCAGTATTTT,CASSPRQAPSTDTQYF
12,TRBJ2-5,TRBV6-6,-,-,TGTGCCAGCAGCGAGGTATCAGAGACCCAGTACTTC,CASSEVSETQYF
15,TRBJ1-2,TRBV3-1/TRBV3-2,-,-,TGTGCCAGCAGCCCTACCAAGAACAGCAAGAATGGCTACACCTTC,CASSPTKNSKNGYTF
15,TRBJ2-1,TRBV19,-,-,TGTGCCAGTAGTACCGGGAGACCCCCCTACAATGAGCAGTTCTTC,CASSTGRPPYNEQFF
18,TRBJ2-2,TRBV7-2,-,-,TGTGCCAGCAGCTTAGCAGCCAGATCTCAAAAAAACACCGGGGAGCTGTTTTTT,CASSLAARSQKNTGELFF
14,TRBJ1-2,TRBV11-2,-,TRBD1,TGTGCCAGCAGCCCGGGACAGGGATGGGATGGCTACACCTTC,CASSPGQGWDGYTF
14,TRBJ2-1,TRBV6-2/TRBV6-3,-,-,TGTGCCAGCAGTTACTTTTCCGCCCAGGATGAGCAGTTCTTC,CASSYFSAQDEQFF
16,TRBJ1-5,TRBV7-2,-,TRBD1,TGTGCCAGCAGCAAATACGGTGACAGGGGCAATCAGCCCCAGCATTTT,CASSKYGDRGNQPQHF
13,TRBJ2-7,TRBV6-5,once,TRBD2,TGTGCCGGCCGACTAGCAGGGTCCTACGAGCAGTACTTC,CAGRLAGSYEQYF
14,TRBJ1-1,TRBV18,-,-,TGTGCCAGCTCACCACAGAGCATGAACACTGAAGCTTTCTTT,CASSPQSMNTEAFF
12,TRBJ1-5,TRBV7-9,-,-,TGTGCCAGCAGCTTCGAAGTAGGTCCCCAGCATTTT,CASSFEVGPQHF
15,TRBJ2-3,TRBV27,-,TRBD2,TGTGCCAGCAGGACGTTAGCGGGAGGTACAGATACGCAGTATTTT,CASRTLAGGTDTQYF
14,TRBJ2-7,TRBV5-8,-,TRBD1,TGTGCCAGCAGCAAGGACAGGGGGACCTACGAGCAGTACTTC,CASSKDRGTYEQYF
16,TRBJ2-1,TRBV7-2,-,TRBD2,TGTGCCAGCAGCCTCCGGGCGGGCGGGAGTCGTAATGAGCAGTTCTTC,CASSLRAGGSRNEQFF
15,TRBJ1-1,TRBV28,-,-,TGTGCCAGCAGTTCTCTCATGGGGGGGAGCACTGAAGCTTTCTTT,CASSSLMGGSTEAFF
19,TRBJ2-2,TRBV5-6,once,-,TGTGCCAGCAGCTTGTGGCGGAGGGGAGCTGGAGAGAACACCGGGGAGCTGTTTTTT,CASSLWRRGAGENTGELFF
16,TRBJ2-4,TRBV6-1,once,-,TGTGCCAGCAGTGAAGAGAGGGGCAGCTTGGCTAGCATTCAGTACTTC,CASSEERGSLASIQYF
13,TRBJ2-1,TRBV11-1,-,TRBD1,TGTGCCAGCAGCGTCGGGACAGCTTTTGAGCAGTTCTTC,CASSVGTAFEQFF
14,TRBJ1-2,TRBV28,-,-,TGTGCCAGCAGTTTGACAGTCCCTCTCTATGGCTACACCTTC,CASSLTVPLYGYTF
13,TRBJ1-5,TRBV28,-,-,TGTGCCAGCAGTTTAGGAAGCAATCAGCCCCAGCATTTT,CASSLGSNQPQHF
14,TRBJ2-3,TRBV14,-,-,TGTGCCAGCAGCCAGCCAAATGGGAGAGATACGCAGTATTTT,CASSQPNGRDTQYF
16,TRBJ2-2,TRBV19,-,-,TGTGCCAGTAGTATACTGAGACTTACCAACACCGGGGAGCTGTTTTTT,CASSILRLTNTGELFF
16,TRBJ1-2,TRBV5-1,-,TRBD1,TGCGCCAGCAGCTTGGGTGACAGGGATTGGCGAGTAAGCTACACCTTC,CASSLGDRDWRVSYTF
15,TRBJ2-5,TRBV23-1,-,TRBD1,TGCGCCAGCAGTCCACGACAGGGGCCCCAAGAGACCCAGTACTTC,CASSPRQGPQETQYF
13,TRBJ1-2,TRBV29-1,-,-,TGCAGCGTTGCTATCGGGGCAGGCTATGGCTACACCTTC,CSVAIGAGYGYTF
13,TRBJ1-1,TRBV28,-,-,TGTGCCAGCAGTCCCCAGGGGCGCACTGAAGCTTTCTTT,CASSPQGRTEAFF
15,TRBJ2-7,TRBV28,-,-,TGTGCCAGCAGTTTATTGGGGACGCTAGCCTACGAGCAGTACTTC,CASSLLGTLAYEQYF
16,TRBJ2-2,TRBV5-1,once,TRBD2,TGCGCCAGCAGCGGAGTAGCGGGAGGGTGGACCGGGGAGCTGTTTTTT,CASSGVAGGWTGELFF
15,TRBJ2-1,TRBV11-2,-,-,TGTGCCAGCAGCGCTTTGGCGGGAACGTACAATGAGCAGTTCTTC,CASSALAGTYNEQFF
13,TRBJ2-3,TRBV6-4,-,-,TGTGCCAGCAGTGACGATATGACAGATACGCAGTATTTT,CASSDDMTDTQYF
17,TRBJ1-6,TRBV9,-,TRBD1,TGTGCCAGCAGCGTAGCCCCAACAGGGGGCGCAGGATCACCCCTCCACTTT,CASSVAPTGGAGSPLHF
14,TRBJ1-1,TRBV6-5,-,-,TGTGCCAGCATGTTGGCAGGGCTTGGGACTGAAGCTTTCTTT,CASMLAGLGTEAFF
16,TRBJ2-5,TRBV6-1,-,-,TGTGCCAGCAGTGAAGGGAGCGGCTTCTTCCAAGAGACCCAGTACTTC,CASSEGSGFFQETQYF
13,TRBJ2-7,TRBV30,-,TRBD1,TGTGCCTGGGGGACAGGGGGCGTCTACGAGCAGTACTTC,CAWGTGGVYEQYF
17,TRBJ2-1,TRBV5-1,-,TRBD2,TGCGCCAGCAGCTTGGAGGGGGGGACTAGCTTCGGCAATGAGCAGTTCTTC,CASSLEGGTSFGNEQFF
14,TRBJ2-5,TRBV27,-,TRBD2,TGTGCCAGCAGACCCTCTAGCGGCCAAGAGACCCAGTACTTC,CASRPSSGQETQYF
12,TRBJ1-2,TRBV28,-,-,TGTGCCAGCAGTTTAATGAACTATGGCTACACCTTC,CASSLMNYGYTF